This T cell receptor (beta chain) was recovered during a study of T cells in Graves' hyperthyroidism and ophthalmopathy. Many counts were recorded for this clonotype. Antigen unknown. Germline CDR1 reads MDHEN; CDR2 reads SYDVKM. CDR3 length: 17 residues. V dropped 7 bases and J dropped 6 bases, with 25 bases sitting between them. Whole-study results and caveats: Ophthalmopathy was predicted by the model a median of approximately 6 months ahead of onset.

RNA transcripts served as the template for amplifying TCR beta CDR3 regions. Initially, a first-round RT-PCR of the TCR CDR3 employed the HTBI primer set. Each CDR3 protein gets one entry after TCRdb re-called the multiplex PCR reads with MiXCR. The repertoire holds some 760,000 distinct CDR3 sequences, with around 13% as singletons. This chain connects TRBV28 to TRBJ1-5, with no clear D. The sample was blood. This clonotype was obtained from a woman between 18 and 29 years old with Graves' hyperthyroidism. CDR3 DNA: TGTGCCAGCACCAAATCCCGAATAAAAGGAGTGAGTCAGCCCCAGCATTTT. Its protein is CASTKSRIKGVSQPQHF.